This TCR beta chain was identified during a study of blood T cell repertoires in COVID-19. As for the study in general: PBMCs, B-cell-depleted T cells, or T cells were the source of the cDNA or gDNA that made up the material.

Sequencing was performed with immunoSEQ multiplex PCR; in TCRdb, only in-frame clones are kept and a portion is missing. The sample includes hundreds of thousands of clones, 90% to 95% seen only once; the top ten take roughly 3.3%. The CDR3 loop spans 14 amino acids. V lost 2 bases and J 5 bases, leaving 11 bases between the germline ends. Germline V gene sequence: CDR1 SGDLS, CDR2 YYNGEE. This TCR derives from a woman aged 18 to 35 who had recovered from COVID-19. Sequencing was performed on peripheral blood. The chain recombines TRBV9 with TRBJ1-5, with D unresolved. CDR3 DNA: TGTGCCAGCAGCGTCGGGGTCGGGGATCAGCCCCAGCATTTT. It is translated as CASSVGVGDQPQHF.